This T cell receptor beta chain derives from a study of T cells in Graves' hyperthyroidism and ophthalmopathy. For the study at large: Sampling of peripheral blood happened at initial diagnosis, prior to any treatment. Study conclusions and caveats: A model built on 13 V-J features separated ophthalmopathy from stable hyperthyroidism.

The table lists this clonotype with many counts. Its antigen remains unidentified. Trimming removed 3 bases at V and 7 bases at J, with 13 bases between. The CDR3 consists of 14 residues. The source material, RNA transcripts, was used to amplify TCR beta CDR3 regions. TCR CDR3 regions were first amplified by RT-PCR with HTBI primers. TCRdb independently ran MiXCR on the multiplex PCR reads; one entry per CDR3 protein. Seen here are 600,000 or so distinct CDR3 sequences, 12% to 15% observed once, and the top ten hold 6.5% to 9%. Clinical symptoms, serum thyroxine and TRAb, thyroid ultrasound and orbital computed tomography were used for the diagnoses.

The source material was blood. The chain joins TRBV12-3 or TRBV12-4 to TRBJ1-5; D ambiguous. The clonotype originates from a woman aged 18-29 years with Graves' ophthalmopathy. In DNA, the CDR3 is TGTGCCAGCAGTTTTTCAAGGACTGGGCAGCCCCAGCATTTT. This codes for CASSFSRTGQPQHF.